Below, one T cell receptor beta chain is given with its context. The source of the sample is a study of PD-L1 blockade in urothelial cancer. Metastatic or locally advanced urothelial carcinoma was present in the patients. Here immunoSEQ multiplex PCR was the method, and the copy in TCRdb shows in-frame clones only, minus some. The sample gives over 45,000 clones, 87% of which show up once; about 7.6% is in the top ten. The clonotype was recovered from a man aged 60 to 75 with urothelial cancer. The sample here was PBMCs, taken around atezolizumab (anti-PD-L1) treatment.

CDR3 bases: TGTGCCAGCAGCCAGGGCCGGGGACAGGGGGCCAAAAACATTCAGTACTTC. Encoded protein: CASSQGRGQGAKNIQYF. The chain employs TRBV14 and TRBJ2-4; the match to TRBD1 covers 10 bases. This CDR3 is 17 amino acids long. The germline V gene has CDR1 SGHDN and CDR2 FVKESK. V dropped 3 bases and J dropped 1; count of bases not matched to a gene: 6.